This T cell receptor beta chain stems from a study of cytomegalovirus exposure and HLA in healthy donors (dated by TCRdb to the late 2010s). With respect to the entire study: An earlier analysis of 587 of the donors reported approximately 300 Gb of sequence data and around 110 million unique TCR beta sequences obtained from 180 million or so T cells. An early release covering 500 to 750 HLA-typed donors comprised about 290 gigabases of sequencing data and roughly 85 million unique TCR sequences. Of the 398 genotyped donors, approximately 81% were placed in the genetic ancestry cluster associated with self-reported Caucasian donors. The aim of the study was to test whether cataloging public T cell receptors could identify signatures of past pathogen exposure. Using immunosequencing, the study profiled T cell repertoires from 666 subjects and related those repertoires to cytomegalovirus serostatus. Besides the first cohort of 666 subjects, a separate validation cohort made up of over 100 different subjects was used. High-throughput TCR immunosequencing, statistical association of individual TCRs with disease status, and machine learning were combined to predict cytomegalovirus infection status. A later analysis re-examined previously published TCR beta repertoires from around 670 donors and added high-resolution HLA genotyping to investigate patterns of TCR occurrence. The later analysis used no new phenotypic data to find candidate immune exposures, relying instead on TCR beta sequences and their occurrence across donors. To decide whether each TCR beta V gene segment behaved as functional or pseudogenic, an earlier analysis of 587 of the donors relied on high-throughput TCR beta sequencing. Donor age, sex, ethnicity and CMV serostatus were collected together with the repertoire data. In a later genetic analysis, genome-wide SNP genotypes for about three fifths of the roughly 670 donors were used, and that subset was treated as a discovery cohort. All discovery cohort repertoires had been generated using a single sequencing platform. HLA typing included class I and class II loci at four-digit resolution. The number of typed donors differed by locus: about 620-640 for A, B, C, DRB1 and DQB1; 500 to 550 for DQA1; some 590 for DPA1; and some 430 for DPB1. Several DR-DQ haplotypes were handled as single units for association and clustering because linkage in the cohort was strong. Among around 400 genotyped donors of the cohort, an average of about 240,000 unique TCR beta nucleotide sequences were sequenced per donor, around 20% of them non-productive. Points the paper makes about the study in general: It was suggested by the authors that the approach could potentially be generalized to other disease states and immunological phenotypes. An earlier analysis of approximately 590 of the donors showed that most TCR beta V segments appeared in productive rearrangements either about 87% or about 30% of the time, which broadly matched IMGT annotations. A total of some 180 TCR beta chains were listed by the study as associated with cytomegalovirus. A later genetic analysis associated a missense DCLRE1C variant with V-gene and J-gene trimming of TCR beta chains, and an independent cohort replicated the association. In a later analysis, the rate of TCR association differed among HLA loci, with DRB1 alleles having the most associated TCRs and HLA-C alleles having the fewest. Because counts were too low, some 17 rarely observed V segments, including chromosome 9 orphons, were excluded from the earlier analysis of 587 of the donors. Strong co-occurrence of HLA alleles, especially DR and DQ, made assigning TCR associations to individual alleles difficult. For the cohort, immune exposure information was limited to CMV serostatus. Most TCR sequences were seen in very few donors, while some public TCRs were found in many individuals. The sequencing pipeline was judged likely to have produced a cluster of highly shared sequence variants as a technical artifact. Cytomegalovirus status was reported to be diagnosed by the classifier with high specificity and sensitivity in both the original and validation cohorts. At a false discovery rate of 0.05, a later analysis linked under 20,000 TCR beta sequences to specific HLA alleles. A later analysis reported that several top co-occurrence clusters appeared linked to parvovirus B19, influenza, CMV and Epstein-Barr virus. Correlated functional status among segregating V segments might be attributable to linkage disequilibrium, but an unknown experimental factor could not be ruled out. Because HLA typing was missing for some donors at each locus, association tests included only the typed subset. A later genetic analysis reported fewer N-insertions in productive TCRs among donors in an Asian-associated ancestry cluster than the roughly 690-donor mean. Most CMV-associated TCR beta chains appeared to be HLA-restricted in a later analysis, and the HLA associations seemed to be driven largely by CMV exposure. Roughly uniform sequencing depth across donors was assumed in presence/absence analyses, although this assumption may not hold. In vitro tests confirmed that a few of the cytomegalovirus-associated TCR beta chains recognize cytomegalovirus antigens. Some IMGT-functional V segments, including TRBV6-2 and TRBV6-3, could not be distinguished by the 87-base-pair reads and were therefore excluded. This cohort had only TCR beta chains sequenced, and the lack of alpha or paired-chain data limited which features could be detected. In a later analysis, HLA-associated TCR beta chains showed more clonal expansion and lower generation probabilities than non-associated chains that were equally common. A further reported finding was that TCR beta sequences accurately predicted the HLA-A and HLA-B alleles for most subjects in the first cohort.

Inclusive of the bounding cysteine and phenylalanine, the CDR3 is 16 residues long. The CDR3 DNA has 48 bases and is translated from base 1. The trim is 2 bases for V and 0 bases for J, with a gap of 14 bases between the germline ends. CDR1 is given as SEHNR and CDR2 as FQNEAQ, both from the germline V gene (reference sequence). A word on this clone: Its antigen target is currently unknown.

The cohort was made up of 650 to 700 healthy bone marrow donors. At the time of sampling, all cohort members were nominally healthy, though unrecorded immune exposures were likely present. The donor tested CMV seropositive, placing the donor among the 250 to 300 seropositive members of the cohort. A peripheral blood sample was collected from each donor, and TCR beta sequencing was performed on peripheral blood mononuclear cells. Genomic DNA was extracted from the blood cell samples with the Qiagen DNeasy Blood Extraction Kit. The library relied on the immunoSEQ multiplex PCR assay. For the multiplex PCR, a mixture combining 60 forward primers for TCR Vbeta segments and 13 reverse primers for TCR Jbeta segments was used. The CDR3 region of rearranged TCR beta genes was amplified from genomic DNA by a multiplex PCR assay. Amplified TCR beta libraries were sequenced as 87-base-pair reads on the Illumina HiSeq System. In the authors' own workflow: Across the roughly 640 repertoires, a later analysis counted 60 million to 90 million unique TCR beta chains, around 10 million of which were shared by at least two donors. Raw reads were error-corrected and collapsed into unique sequences by a nearest-neighbor algorithm in which closely related sequences were merged to remove PCR and sequencing errors. CDR3 sequences were aligned to IMGT reference sequences to assign V, D and J gene segments. For a sequence to be retained, a match of at least six nucleotides to both a V gene segment and a J gene segment was required. Rearrangements were classified as productive when the CDR3 lacked stop codons and remained in frame with V and J, and all other rearrangements were classified as non-productive. CDR3 was defined by IMGT convention, running from the second conserved V-encoded cysteine to the conserved J-encoded phenylalanine. Sequences without an unambiguous match to a single V gene segment were excluded from the earlier analysis of a few hundred of the donors. An earlier analysis of 500 to 600 of the donors classified V segments as functional when productive rearrangements were above 56.7% and as segregating when the standard deviation between donors was above 5%. A statistical classification framework was built for diagnosing cytomegalovirus status from the catalog of TCR beta chain sequences. A later analysis assigned V and J genes by comparing TCR nucleotide sequences with IMGT/GENE-DB human TR gene sequences. The TCRdist pipeline was used in a later analysis to assign CDR3 sequences and most-parsimonious VDJ recombination scenarios. In a later analysis, each TCR beta chain was defined by its CDR3 amino acid sequence together with its V-gene family, and reads without a unique V-gene family were excluded. As a way to deal with suspected cross-contamination and a sequencing artifact, a later analysis dropped under 600 nucleotide sequences that were highly shared and had low generation probability. For each public chain, a later analysis derived a clonal expansion index from normalized ranks of inferred template counts within each repertoire. Generation probabilities in a later analysis came from a VDJ recombination model fitted to out-of-frame rearrangements, and those results were checked against IGoR. Hypergeometric tests were used in a later analysis to score TCR-TCR, TCR-HLA and TCR-CMV co-occurrence, with a repertoire-size bias correction applied to the TCR pairs. To estimate false discovery rates, a later analysis permuted the HLA or CMV assignments 20 times. In a later analysis, co-occurring TCRs were grouped using DBSCAN, and TCRdist sequence similarity was added for clustering within HLA-allele-positive subsets. Repertoires with fewer than 30,000 or more than 120,000 public chains, plus five repertoires with anomalous nucleotide sharing, were excluded from co-occurrence clustering. Entries here come from immuneACCESS through TCRdb and include only in-frame sequences with V and J called. Some clones fail to appear in such tables; in the studies checked, an unresolved V gene covers under half of the shortfall, and the cause of the remainder is unknown. Clone size and V and J calls were adopted from that table, with D and trimming inferred from the DNA. The table held for this sample gives some 30,000 clones. The top ten clonotypes cover more than 3.5% of the sample.

The chain uses TRBV7-9 and TRBJ2-7; possibly the D gene is TRBD1, per 7 matching bases. Source material: PBMCs. The receptor was derived from a woman aged 40 to 49 in good health and CMV-seropositive. Here is the DNA: TGTGCCAGCAGCTTACGGGCAGGGGGGCCCTCCTACGAGCAGTACTTC. Its translation is CASSLRAGGPSYEQYF.